The clone carrying this T cell receptor beta chain was seen only a few times. Reliance was placed on clinical symptoms, serum thyroxine, TRAb, thyroid ultrasound and orbital computed tomography for diagnosis. V shed 2 bases, J shed 4 bases, and the junction held 4 bases outside the gene matches. The CDR3 covers 15 residues. The V gene's germline CDR1 is MNHNY and CDR2 SVGAGI (reference sequence). The study amplified TCR beta CDR3 regions using RNA transcripts. First-round RT-PCR employed HTBI primers, with a second-round multiplex PCR after it. MiXCR, applied by TCRdb to the multiplex PCR reads, yields one record per CDR3 protein. The sample yields over a million distinct CDR3 sequences, approximately 35% seen once. This sample is part of a study of Graves' ophthalmopathy and Graves' hyperthyroidism.

The receptor comes from an adult man with Graves' hyperthyroidism. The sample comprised peripheral blood or thyroid tissue (not recorded which). This chain joins TRBV6-6 and TRBJ2-7, with 11 bases lining up with TRBD1. The CDR3 sequence is CASSYQGQGVYEQYF. The CDR3 region has the DNA TGTGCCAGCAGTTACCAGGGACAGGGGGTATACGAGCAGTACTTC.